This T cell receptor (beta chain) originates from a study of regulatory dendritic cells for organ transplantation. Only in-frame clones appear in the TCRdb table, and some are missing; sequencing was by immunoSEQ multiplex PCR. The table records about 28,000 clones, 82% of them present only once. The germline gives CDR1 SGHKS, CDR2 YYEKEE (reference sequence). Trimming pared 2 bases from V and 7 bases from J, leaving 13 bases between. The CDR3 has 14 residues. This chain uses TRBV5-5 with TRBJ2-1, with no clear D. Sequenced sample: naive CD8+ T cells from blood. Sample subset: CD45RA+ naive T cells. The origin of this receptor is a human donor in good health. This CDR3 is CASSFTSSGNEQFF. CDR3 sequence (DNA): TGTGCCAGCAGCTTTACCTCGTCGGGTAATGAGCAGTTCTTC.